The source of this T cell receptor beta chain is a study of siplizumab effects on memory and regulatory T cells. Study-wide context: Mixed lymphocyte reactions ran in pairs, with siplizumab at approximately 1 ug/mL or without drug. The study's findings and limits: The authors mapped only a minor fraction of alloreactive clones to unstimulated subsets. Roughly 75-97% of proliferating CD4+ or CD8+ clones lacked a naive or memory phenotype that could be assigned.

This clone is deemed medium-sized (0.01 to 0.1%). Its matching antigen is unknown. Clones were read by immunoSEQ multiplex PCR, and TCRdb kept only the in-frame ones, dropping some. The data contain approximately 9,700 clones, around 45% of them singletons. Trimming removed 0 bases from V and 2 bases from J; junction bases left unmatched: 10. The CDR3 spans 17 residues. Germline V CDR1 and CDR2: MGHRA, YSYEKL. Coculture of the mixed lymphocyte reaction cells took place at 37 degrees C and lasted 6 days. Stimulator PBMCs labelled with Violet Dye were mixed 1:1 with responder PBMCs labelled with CFSE. The chain combines TRBV4-1 with TRBJ2-7; 7 bases fit TRBD1. Sample: CFSE-low (dividing) CD8+ T cells sorted from an allogeneic mixed lymphocyte reaction. The sequence was obtained from a human donor in good health; the cells came from an allogeneic mixed lymphocyte reaction. The CDR3, as DNA: TGCGCCAGCAGCCAAGAGAGGCGGATGGACAGGCCCTACGAGCAGTACTTC. This encodes CASSQERRMDRPYEQYF.